The rows below give T cell receptor beta chains drawn from one sample of a study of blood T cells in healthy people across ages. TCRdb passed the 5' RACE reads through MiXCR, listing each CDR3 protein once. The table shows around 800,000 distinct CDR3 sequences, with 62% occurring only once. Specimen: blood. Receptors originate from a man aged 25-40 years in good health. Each CDR3 is given with its conserved first and last residue. Each record gives: clone size, J gene, D gene, V gene, CDR3 protein, CDR3 DNA. A D gene is named only where the DNA matches it firmly. Clone size is stated in some rows and not others, as once, few, many or a class when expanded.

size: .
J: TRBJ2-7
D: .
V: TRBV25-1
CDR3: CASSDHRAHSYEQYF
DNA: TGTGCCAGCAGTGACCACAGGGCCCACTCCTACGAGCAGTACTTC

size: .
J: TRBJ2-5
D: .
V: TRBV7-2
CDR3: CASSLGGAGGETQYF
DNA: TGTGCCAGCAGCTTAGGCGGGGCAGGGGGGGAGACCCAGTACTTC

size: many
J: TRBJ1-6
D: .
V: TRBV7-2
CDR3: CASSLGAGTNSPLHF
DNA: TGTGCCAGCAGCTTAGGGGCCGGAACCAATTCACCCCTCCACTTT

size: .
J: TRBJ2-7
D: .
V: TRBV6-5
CDR3: CASSYTGHDAEQYF
DNA: TGTGCCAGCAGTTACACGGGACACGATGCCGAGCAGTACTTC

size: .
J: TRBJ2-1
D: .
V: TRBV10-3
CDR3: CASSGISYNEQFF
DNA: TGTGCCTCTAGTGGGATCTCCTACAATGAGCAGTTCTTC

size: once
J: TRBJ2-7
D: .
V: TRBV20-1
CDR3: CSASALNEQYF
DNA: TGCAGTGCTAGTGCCCTTAACGAGCAGTACTTC

size: few
J: TRBJ1-2
D: .
V: TRBV21-1
CDR3: CASSKVGGLYGYTF
DNA: TGTGCCAGCAGCAAAGTTGGGGGGCTCTATGGCTACACCTTC

size: .
J: TRBJ2-1
D: TRBD1
V: TRBV15
CDR3: CATTSKGADYNEQFF
DNA: TGTGCCACTACCTCCAAGGGGGCTGACTACAATGAGCAGTTCTTC

size: .
J: TRBJ1-2
D: TRBD1
V: TRBV29-1
CDR3: CSVERLGGADGYTF
DNA: TGCAGCGTTGAAAGGTTAGGGGGCGCGGACGGCTACACCTTC

size: .
J: TRBJ2-3
D: TRBD2
V: TRBV6-6
CDR3: CASSSPGTSDGDTQYF
DNA: TGTGCCAGCAGTTCCCCCGGGACTAGCGACGGGGATACGCAGTATTTT

size: few
J: TRBJ2-1
D: .
V: TRBV11-1
CDR3: CASSLEGRKQFF
DNA: TGTGCCAGCAGCTTAGAGGGACGTAAACAGTTCTTC

size: few
J: TRBJ1-1
D: TRBD1
V: TRBV2
CDR3: CATTGATGRTEAFF
DNA: TGTGCCACCACAGGGGCCACGGGGCGGACTGAAGCTTTCTTT

size: once
J: TRBJ1-1
D: .
V: TRBV6-2/TRBV6-3
CDR3: CASSSWGGNTEAFF
DNA: TGTGCCAGCAGTTCCTGGGGGGGTAACACTGAAGCTTTCTTT

size: few
J: TRBJ2-4
D: .
V: TRBV5-5
CDR3: CASSPGPKRDIQYF
DNA: TGTGCCAGCAGCCCTGGACCTAAAAGGGACATTCAGTACTTC

size: .
J: TRBJ1-1
D: .
V: TRBV11-2
CDR3: CASSLGAGANTEAFF
DNA: TGTGCCAGCAGCTTGGGGGCAGGGGCGAACACTGAAGCTTTCTTT

size: .
J: TRBJ2-7
D: TRBD2
V: TRBV5-5
CDR3: CASSNRGVLNEQYF
DNA: TGTGCCAGCAGCAATCGGGGGGTCCTAAACGAGCAGTACTTC

size: few
J: TRBJ2-2
D: .
V: TRBV7-6
CDR3: CASSPRTPANTGELFF
DNA: TGTGCCAGCAGCCCTCGGACTCCCGCGAACACCGGGGAGCTGTTTTTT

size: .
J: TRBJ1-2
D: TRBD1
V: TRBV12-3/TRBV12-4
CDR3: CTSSDRGQGAGYTF
DNA: TGTACCAGCAGCGATCGTGGACAGGGGGCTGGCTACACCTTC

size: .
J: TRBJ1-1
D: .
V: TRBV20-1
CDR3: CSARGYGLNTEAFF
DNA: TGCAGTGCTAGAGGTTACGGACTGAACACTGAAGCTTTCTTT

size: .
J: TRBJ2-4
D: .
V: TRBV29-1
CDR3: CSVEVKGEQYF
DNA: TGCAGCGTTGAAGTGAAAGGAGAGCAGTACTTC

size: .
J: TRBJ2-5
D: .
V: TRBV4-3
CDR3: CASSQGLGVAETQYF
DNA: TGCGCCAGCAGCCAAGGACTCGGGGTCGCGGAGACCCAGTACTTC

size: once
J: TRBJ2-3
D: TRBD2
V: TRBV7-8
CDR3: CASSLSSGGRTDTQYF
DNA: TGTGCCAGCAGCTTATCTAGCGGGGGCCGCACAGATACGCAGTATTTT

size: few
J: TRBJ1-5
D: .
V: TRBV6-2/TRBV6-3
CDR3: CASRDLTTQPQHF
DNA: TGTGCCAGCAGAGATTTGACCACGCAGCCCCAGCATTTT

size: few
J: TRBJ2-1
D: .
V: TRBV28
CDR3: CASSPTVYNEQFF
DNA: TGTGCCAGCAGCCCGACAGTCTACAATGAGCAGTTCTTC

size: .
J: TRBJ1-2
D: TRBD1
V: TRBV7-2
CDR3: CASSFRDSRGYTF
DNA: TGTGCCAGCAGCTTCCGGGACAGCCGAGGCTACACCTTC

size: .
J: TRBJ2-4
D: TRBD1
V: TRBV6-6
CDR3: CASSDRGTGEAKNIQYF
DNA: TGTGCCAGCAGTGACCGAGGGACAGGGGAAGCCAAAAACATTCAGTACTTC

size: .
J: TRBJ2-5
D: .
V: TRBV10-3
CDR3: CAISDFSRGETQYF
DNA: TGTGCCATCAGTGATTTTTCCCGGGGTGAGACCCAGTACTTC

size: .
J: TRBJ2-5
D: TRBD2
V: TRBV7-2
CDR3: CASSLAPAGGVETQYF
DNA: TGTGCCAGCAGCTTAGCGCCAGCGGGGGGTGTTGAGACCCAGTACTTC

size: .
J: TRBJ2-1
D: .
V: TRBV9
CDR3: CASSRLEYNEQFF
DNA: TGTGCCAGCAGCCGACTTGAATACAATGAGCAGTTCTTC

size: .
J: TRBJ2-1
D: .
V: TRBV28
CDR3: CASSLGGGFGDEQFF
DNA: TGTGCCAGCAGTTTAGGGGGTGGTTTCGGGGATGAGCAGTTCTTC

size: .
J: TRBJ2-5
D: TRBD1
V: TRBV7-2
CDR3: CASSLGGTGKETQYF
DNA: TGTGCCAGCAGCTTAGGAGGGACAGGCAAAGAGACCCAGTACTTC

size: .
J: TRBJ2-7
D: TRBD1
V: TRBV4-3
CDR3: CASSQGRQGRYEQYF
DNA: TGCGCCAGCAGCCAAGGGAGACAGGGAAGGTACGAGCAGTACTTC